This T cell receptor beta chain was documented in a study of shared clonotypes between healthy human individuals. Study background: Serving as donors were two women and three men, whose ages spanned 18 to 49. Plates per donor: three CD4 naive, three CD4 memory, two CD8 naive, one CD8 memory.

This table comes from immunoSEQ multiplex PCR, and its TCRdb copy is limited to in-frame clones, with some not included. The repertoire consists of about 1 million clones, with roughly 75% occurring once and the leading ten covering roughly 1.5%. Division of CD4+ cells produced a CD45RA+ naive subset and a CD45RA-negative memory subset. This CDR3 is 13 amino acids long. The ends lost 6 bases at V and 5 bases at J; junction bases unmatched: 6. Germline CDR1 and CDR2: MNHEY and SVGAGI. With regard to this clone: Its cognate antigen is unknown.

General study findings and limits: Rarefaction curves obtained for sorted subsets showed sequencing incomplete despite large depth.

The receptor was isolated from a young man in good health. Material for sequencing was memory CD4+ T cells sorted from blood. Subset indicated: CD45RA-negative fraction. This chain joins TRBV6-5 and TRBJ2-5, with 7 bases aligning to TRBD1. CDR3 DNA sequence: TGTGCCAGCAGAGGAACAGGGGTGGAGACCCAGTACTTC. Translation: CASRGTGVETQYF.